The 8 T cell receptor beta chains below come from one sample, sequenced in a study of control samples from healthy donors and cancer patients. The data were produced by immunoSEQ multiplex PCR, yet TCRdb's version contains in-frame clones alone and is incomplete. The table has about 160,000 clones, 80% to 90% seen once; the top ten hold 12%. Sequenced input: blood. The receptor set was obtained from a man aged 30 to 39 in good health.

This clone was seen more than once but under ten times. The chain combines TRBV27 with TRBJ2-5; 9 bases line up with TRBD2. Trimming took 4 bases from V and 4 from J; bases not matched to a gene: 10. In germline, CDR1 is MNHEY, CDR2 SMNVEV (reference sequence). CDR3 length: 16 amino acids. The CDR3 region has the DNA TGTGCCAGCAGTTGGAGGGGGCGGGGGGGCGGAGAGACCCAGTACTTC. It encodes CASSWRGRGGGETQYF.

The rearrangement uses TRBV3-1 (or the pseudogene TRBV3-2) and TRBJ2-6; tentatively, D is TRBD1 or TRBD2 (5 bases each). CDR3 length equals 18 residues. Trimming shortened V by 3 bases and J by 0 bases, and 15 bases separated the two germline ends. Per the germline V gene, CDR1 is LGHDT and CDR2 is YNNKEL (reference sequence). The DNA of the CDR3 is TGTGCCAGCAGCCAGGCACCGGTGGGGGTCTCTGGGGCCAACGTCCTGACTTTC. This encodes CASSQAPVGVSGANVLTF.

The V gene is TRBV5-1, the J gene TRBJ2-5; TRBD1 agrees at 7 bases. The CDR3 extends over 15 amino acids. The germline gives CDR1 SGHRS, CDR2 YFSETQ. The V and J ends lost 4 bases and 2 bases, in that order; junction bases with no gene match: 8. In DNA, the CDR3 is TGCGCCAGCAGCCCCAACACAGGGGTGCAAGAGACCCAGTACTTC. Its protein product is CASSPNTGVQETQYF.

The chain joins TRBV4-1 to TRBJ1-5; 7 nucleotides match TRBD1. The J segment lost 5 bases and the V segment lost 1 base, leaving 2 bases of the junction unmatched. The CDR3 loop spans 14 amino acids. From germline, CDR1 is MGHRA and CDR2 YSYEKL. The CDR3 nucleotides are TGCGCCAGCAGCCAAGCTACAGGGGATCAGCCCCAGCATTTT. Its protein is CASSQATGDQPQHF.

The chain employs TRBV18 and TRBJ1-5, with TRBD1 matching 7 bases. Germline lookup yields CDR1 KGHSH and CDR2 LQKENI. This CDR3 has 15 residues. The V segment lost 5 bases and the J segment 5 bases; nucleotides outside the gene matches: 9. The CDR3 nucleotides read TGTGCCAGCTCATCGACAGGGACCTGGGATCAGCCCCAGCATTTT. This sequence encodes CASSSTGTWDQPQHF. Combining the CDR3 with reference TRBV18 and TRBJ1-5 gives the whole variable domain NAGVMQNPRHLVRRRGQEARLRCSPMKGHSHVYWYRQLPEEGLKFMVYLQKENIIDESGMPKERFSAEFPKEGPSILRIQQVVRGDSAAYFCASSSTGTWDQPQHFGDGTRLSIL.

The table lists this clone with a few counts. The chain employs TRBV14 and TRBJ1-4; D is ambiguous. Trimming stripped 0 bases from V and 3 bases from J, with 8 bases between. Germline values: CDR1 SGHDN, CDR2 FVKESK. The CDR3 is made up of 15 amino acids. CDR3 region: CASSQDLVPNEKLFF. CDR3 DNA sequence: TGTGCCAGCAGCCAAGATCTTGTGCCTAATGAAAAACTGTTTTTT.

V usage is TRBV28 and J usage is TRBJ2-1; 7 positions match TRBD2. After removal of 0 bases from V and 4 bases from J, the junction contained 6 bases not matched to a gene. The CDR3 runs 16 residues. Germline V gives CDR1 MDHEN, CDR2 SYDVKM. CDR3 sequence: CASSLWGGSRYNEQFF. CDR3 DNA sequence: TGTGCCAGCAGTTTATGGGGCGGGAGTAGATACAATGAGCAGTTCTTC.

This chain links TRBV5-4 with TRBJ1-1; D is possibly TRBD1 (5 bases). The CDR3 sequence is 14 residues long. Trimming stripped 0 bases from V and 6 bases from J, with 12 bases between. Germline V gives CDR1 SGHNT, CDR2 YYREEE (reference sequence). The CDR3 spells CASSLDSREAEAFF. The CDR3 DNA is TGTGCCAGCAGCTTGGATAGCAGGGAGGCTGAAGCTTTCTTT. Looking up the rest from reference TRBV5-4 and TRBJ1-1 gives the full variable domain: ETGVTQSPTHLIKTRGQQVTLRCSSQSGHNTVSWYQQALGQGPQFIFQYYREEENGRGNFPPRFSGLQFPNYSSELNVNALELDDSALYLCASSLDSREAEAFFGQGTRLTVV.